Presented here are 8 T cell receptor beta chains from one specimen sequenced in a study of T-cell reconstitution after alpha-beta-depleted transplantation in children (dated by TCRdb to 2016 to 2017). Interpreted using the paper, the treatment or condition label stands for: allogeneic hematopoietic cell transplantation with graft depleted of TCRalphabeta T cells and CD19 B cells. The library was prepared using PCR. The sequencer was an Illumina HiSeq 2500. To normalize quantification of the TCRbeta repertoire, the TCR libraries were built with molecular barcoding that relied on unique molecular identifiers. The raw public data were reprocessed by TCRdb itself: fastp quality trimming at Q25, MiXCR clonotype calling, in-frame beta chains only. Each record represents a unique CDR3 protein, reported with the most common genes and DNA among its rows. The sample table records 80,000 to 100,000 distinct CDR3 sequences; 23% of these occur just once. The ten largest clonotypes hold around a fifth of the sample.

Sequenced material: PBMCs, taken before TCRalphabeta/CD19-depleted stem cell transplant. The source is a boy aged 2 to 9 with acute lymphoblastic leukemia, due to receive a stem cell transplant.

V and J are TRBV3-1 and TRBJ2-7, with TRBD2 matching over 7 bases. After removal of 4 bases from V and 1 base from J, the junction contained 28 bases not matched to a gene. The germline gives CDR1 LGHDT, CDR2 YNNKEL (reference sequence). This CDR3 spans 22 amino acids. In nucleotides, the CDR3 is TGTGCCAGCAGCCCCGGACGGTCAGCGGGGAGAGCTAGCGGAGGGTTATCCTACGAGCAGTACTTC. Residues: CASSPGRSAGRASGGLSYEQYF.

This clonotype was seen only a few times. The V call is TRBV7-9, the J call TRBJ2-7, with a possible D match to TRBD2 (5 bases). The germline CDR1 and CDR2 sequences are SEHNR and FQNEAQ (reference sequence). The V gene lost 2 bases and the J gene lost 1 base, with 6 bases spanning the gap. This CDR3 contains 13 residues. Here the CDR3 DNA reads TGTGCCAGCAGCTTAAGGGAGTCCTACGAGCAGTACTTC. It translates to CASSLRESYEQYF.

The chain has TRBV7-8 and TRBJ1-5, with a weak D call TRBD1 (6 bases). CDR1 and CDR2 (germline): SGHVS, FQNEAQ. The length of the CDR3 is 15 residues. The V and J ends lost 2 bases and 0 bases respectively, with 8 bases between them. Written as DNA, the CDR3 is TGTGCCAGCAGCTTATCAGGGGATAGCAATCAGCCCCAGCATTTT. Its protein product is CASSLSGDSNQPQHF.

The chain combines TRBV5-1 with TRBJ1-2, with D tentatively TRBD1 (5 bases). The V gene's germline CDR1 is SGHRS and CDR2 YFSETQ. Trimming stripped 1 base from V and 6 bases from J, with 10 bases between. The length of the CDR3 is 13 residues. The CDR3 DNA follows: TGCGCCAGCAGCTTGCCGACAGACAATGGCTACACCTTC. Translating gives CASSLPTDNGYTF.

There are a few counts of this clonotype. This chain joins TRBV9 and TRBJ2-1; TRBD1 agrees at 10 bases. CDR3 length: 15 amino acids. CDR1 SGDLS and CDR2 YYNGEE come from the germline V gene. With 3 bases clipped from V and 5 bases from J, the junction kept 5 bases outside the gene matches. The CDR3 DNA reads as TGTGCCAGCAGCGGCGGACAGGGGGGAAACAATGAGCAGTTCTTC. This encodes CASSGGQGGNNEQFF. Full variable domain (remainder filled in from reference TRBV9 and TRBJ2-1): DSGVTQTPKHLITATGQRVTLRCSPRSGDLSVYWYQQSLDQGLQFLIQYYNGEERAKGNILERFSAQQFPDLHSELNLSSLELGDSALYFCASSGGQGGNNEQFFGPGTRLTVL.

This clonotype was observed a few times. The gene calls are TRBV6-1 and TRBJ1-2; maybe TRBD1 (5 bases). Trimming removed 4 bases at V and 6 bases at J, with 12 bases between. The V gene's germline CDR1 is MNHNS and CDR2 SASEGT. The CDR3 length is 13 residues. The chain's CDR3 is CASSVWGSNGYTF. CDR3 DNA: TGTGCCAGCAGTGTTTGGGGGAGTAATGGCTACACCTTC.

This chain joins TRBV10-1 and TRBJ2-1, with D maybe TRBD2 (5 bases). The length of the CDR3 is 16 residues. Trimming took 0 bases from V and 3 from J, leaving 12 bases between them. The germline V gene has CDR1 WNHNN and CDR2 SYGVQD (reference sequence). The CDR3 DNA reads TGCGCCAGCAGTGAGTCCAGCGGAGGCATCTACAATGAGCAGTTCTTC. The encoded protein is CASSESSGGIYNEQFF.

The chain links TRBV12-3 or TRBV12-4 to TRBJ1-2; D is ambiguous. The length of the CDR3 is 13 residues. V was shortened by 3 bases and J by 4 bases, with 9 bases between the two germline ends. The CDR3 nucleotides read TGTGCCAGCAGTTTGGACGGTCGCTATGGCTACACCTTC. It is translated as CASSLDGRYGYTF.